This T cell receptor (beta chain) was obtained from a study of T cells expressing NK-cell markers (dated by TCRdb to 2018 to 2020). About the full investigation: In sorted CD3+CD56+NKG2C+, CD3+CD56+NKG2C- and CD3+CD56-NKG2C+ T-cell subsets from several donors, TCR beta-chain repertoires were profiled. Seven of the eight sequenced donors were HCMV-seropositive and one was HCMV-seronegative. All eight donors whose samples were sequenced were randomly selected healthy volunteers, three of them men and five women. Libraries were sequenced as 2 x 150 bp reads on Illumina HiSeq 2000/2500, MiSeq or NextSeq.

A commercial ELISA kit detecting HCMV-specific IgG in serum was used to determine HCMV serostatus. Peripheral blood mononuclear cells were isolated from blood by Ficoll density gradient centrifugation. The CDR3 starts with the cysteine, ends with the phenylalanine, and has 11 residues. The protein alone is recorded here. Reading the germline V gene gives CDR1 KGHSH and CDR2 LQKENI. Points the paper makes about the study in general: In roughly 6 donors, the dominant CD3+CD56+NKG2C+ clonotypes were among the top 10 CD8+ clonotypes and accounted for about 1.0-7.5% of CD8+ T cells. Those dominant clonotypes were again the most abundant among CD3+CD56-NKG2C+ cells in a handful of donors, at roughly 25-60.1%. It remained unclear whether the expanded NKG2C-expressing T cell clones were specific for HCMV antigens.

Sequenced on an Illumina HiSeq 2000. The TCR beta cDNA libraries were made using 5'RACE template switching, a step that added both a universal primer site and unique molecular identifiers. Priming for cDNA synthesis came from the TCR beta constant segment, and two successive PCR amplification steps followed. The original methods were these. MIGEC was used to demultiplex reads and group reads by UMI, and MiTCR was used to assemble and quantify clonotypes. To exclude erroneous sequences, only TCR cDNA sequences supported by at least two reads were retained. Downstream repertoire analysis used the tcR package, and clonotypes were matched across fractions by CDR3 nucleotide sequence plus V segment. VDJmatch was used to annotate antigen specificity against VDJdb, with one amino acid substitution in CDR3 permitted. Based on TCRdb reprocessing of the reads, there is one entry per CDR3 protein sequence, and DNA is missing. TCRdb's processing, not the authors', yielded these V and J calls. The sample's table lists a count of approximately 420,000 distinct CDR3 sequences. Roughly 10% of the sample lies in the top ten.

A remark on this clonotype: Its antigen target is currently unknown.

This clonotype was sampled from a woman in her 50s in good health. Donor details come from another sample of the same person, matched by shared clones. Sequenced input: blood T cells: a sorted CD56 or NKG2C T cell subset, CD4+ or CD8+ T cells, or bulk PBMC T cells (not recorded which). The V gene is TRBV18 and the J gene is TRBJ1-2. The CDR3 protein: CASSLQDGYTF.